In its sample, the clone carrying this T cell receptor beta chain was seen once. The CDR3 totals 13 residues. The germline V gene encodes CDR1 SQVTM and CDR2 ANQGSEA. The V end lost 6 bases, the J end lost 5 bases, and 16 bases lay between the germline ends. The source of the sample is a study of technical replicates of blood from several donors. Method: immunoSEQ multiplex PCR; TCRdb's copy keeps in-frame clones and lacks some. This table has tens of thousands of clones, roughly 90% appearing once. The chain is built from TRBV29-1 and TRBJ1-2, with a tentative D call TRBD1 (6 bases). The sequence derives from a human donor in good health. Input material: T cells isolated from PBMCs. The CDR3 region has the DNA TGCAGCGTCTTGACAGGAGTAAGATATGGCTACACCTTC. Protein product: CSVLTGVRYGYTF.